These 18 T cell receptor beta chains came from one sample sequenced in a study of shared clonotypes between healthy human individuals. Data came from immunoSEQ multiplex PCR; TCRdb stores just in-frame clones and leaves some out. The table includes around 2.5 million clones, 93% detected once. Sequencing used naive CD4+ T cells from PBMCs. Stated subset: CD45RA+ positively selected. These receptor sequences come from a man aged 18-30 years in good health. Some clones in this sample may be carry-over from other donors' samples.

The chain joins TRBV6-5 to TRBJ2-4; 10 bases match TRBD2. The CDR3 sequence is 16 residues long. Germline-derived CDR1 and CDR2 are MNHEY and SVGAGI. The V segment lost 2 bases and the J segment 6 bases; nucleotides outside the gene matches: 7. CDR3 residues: CASSYGAGGMGNIQYF. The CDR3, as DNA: TGTGCCAGCAGTTACGGAGCGGGGGGGATGGGAAACATTCAGTACTTC.

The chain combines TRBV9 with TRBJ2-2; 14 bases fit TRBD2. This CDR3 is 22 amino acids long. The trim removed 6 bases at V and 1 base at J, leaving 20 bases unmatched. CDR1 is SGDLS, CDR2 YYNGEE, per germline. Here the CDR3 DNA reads TGTGCCAGCAACAAGGGACTAGCGGGAGTTGACGCCGCTGAATGGAACACCGGGGAGCTGTTTTTT. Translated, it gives CASNKGLAGVDAAEWNTGELFF.

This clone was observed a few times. Here the CDR3 reads CSVVRVGAFF. CDR3 coding DNA: TGCAGCGTTGTTCGGGTAGGCGCTTTCTTT. This chain uses TRBV29-1 with TRBJ1-1; no reliable D call. V lost 4 bases and J 11 bases, leaving 11 bases between the germline ends. CDR1 and CDR2 from the germline V gene are SQVTM and ANQGSEA. CDR3 size: 10 residues.

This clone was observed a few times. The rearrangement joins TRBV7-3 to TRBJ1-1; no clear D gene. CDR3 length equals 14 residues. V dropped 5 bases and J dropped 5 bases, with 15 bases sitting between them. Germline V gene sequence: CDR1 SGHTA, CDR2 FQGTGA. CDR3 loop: CASSTGPEGTEAFF. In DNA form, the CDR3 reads TGTGCCAGCAGCACCGGCCCCGAGGGAACTGAAGCTTTCTTT.

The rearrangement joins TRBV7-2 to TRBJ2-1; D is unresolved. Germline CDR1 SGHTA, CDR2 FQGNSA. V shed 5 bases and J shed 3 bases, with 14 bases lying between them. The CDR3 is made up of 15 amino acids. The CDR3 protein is CASSPREKVYNEQFF. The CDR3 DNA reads TGTGCCAGCAGCCCTCGAGAAAAAGTCTACAATGAGCAGTTCTTC. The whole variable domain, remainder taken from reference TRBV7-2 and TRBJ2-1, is GAGVSQSPSNKVTEKGKDVELRCDPISGHTALYWYRQSLGQGLEFLIYFQGNSAPDKSGLPSDRFSAERTGGSVSTLTIQRTQQEDSAVYLCASSPREKVYNEQFFGPGTRLTVL.

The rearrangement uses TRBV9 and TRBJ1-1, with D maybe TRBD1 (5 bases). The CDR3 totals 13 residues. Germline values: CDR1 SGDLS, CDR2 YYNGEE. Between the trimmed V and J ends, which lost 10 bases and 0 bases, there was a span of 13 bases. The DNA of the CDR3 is TGTGCCCGCCCCGGGACGGTGAACACTGAAGCTTTCTTT. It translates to CARPGTVNTEAFF.

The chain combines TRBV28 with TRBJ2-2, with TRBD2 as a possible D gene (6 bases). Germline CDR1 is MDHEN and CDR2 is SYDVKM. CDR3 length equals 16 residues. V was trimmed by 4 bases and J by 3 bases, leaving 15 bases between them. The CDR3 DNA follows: TGTGCCAGCAGTTCTCGGGGGAGCGGGCACACCGGGGAGCTGTTTTTT. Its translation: CASSSRGSGHTGELFF. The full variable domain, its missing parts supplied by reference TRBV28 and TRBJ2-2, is DVKVTQSSRYLVKRTGEKVFLECVQDMDHENMFWYRQDPGLGLRLIYFSYDVKMKEKGDIPEGYSVSREKKERFSLILESASTNQTSMYLCASSSRGSGHTGELFFGEGSRLTVL.

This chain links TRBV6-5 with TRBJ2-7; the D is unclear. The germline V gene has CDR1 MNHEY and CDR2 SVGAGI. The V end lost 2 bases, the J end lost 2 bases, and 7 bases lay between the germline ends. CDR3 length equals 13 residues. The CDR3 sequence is CASSYGSPYEQYF. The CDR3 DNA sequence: TGTGCCAGCAGTTACGGCAGTCCCTACGAGCAGTACTTC.

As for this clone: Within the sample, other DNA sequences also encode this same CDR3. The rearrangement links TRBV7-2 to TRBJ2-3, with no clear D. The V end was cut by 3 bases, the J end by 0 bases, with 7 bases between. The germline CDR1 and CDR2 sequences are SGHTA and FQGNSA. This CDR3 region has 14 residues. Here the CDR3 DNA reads TGTGCCAGCAGCTTTAGTGGGAGCACAGATACGCAGTATTTT. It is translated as CASSFSGSTDTQYF.

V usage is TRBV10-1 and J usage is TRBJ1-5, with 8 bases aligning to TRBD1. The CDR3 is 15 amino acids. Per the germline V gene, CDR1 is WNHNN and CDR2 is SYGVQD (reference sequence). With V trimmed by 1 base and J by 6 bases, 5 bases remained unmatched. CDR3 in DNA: TGCGCCAGCAGTGAGTTTTCAGGGGGCAGTCAGCCCCAGCATTTT. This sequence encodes CASSEFSGGSQPQHF.

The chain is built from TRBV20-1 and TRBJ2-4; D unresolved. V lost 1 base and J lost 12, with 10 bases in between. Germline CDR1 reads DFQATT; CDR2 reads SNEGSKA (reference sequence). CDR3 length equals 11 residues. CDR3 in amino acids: CSARAPVGQYF. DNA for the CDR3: TGCAGTGCTAGAGCTCCTGTAGGTCAGTACTTC.

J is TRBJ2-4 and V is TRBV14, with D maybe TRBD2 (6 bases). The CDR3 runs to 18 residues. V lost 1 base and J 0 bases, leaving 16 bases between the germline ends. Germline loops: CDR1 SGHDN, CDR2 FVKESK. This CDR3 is CASSQGVRGSLAKNIQYF. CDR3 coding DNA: TGTGCCAGCAGCCAAGGGGTACGGGGGTCCCTAGCCAAAAACATTCAGTACTTC.

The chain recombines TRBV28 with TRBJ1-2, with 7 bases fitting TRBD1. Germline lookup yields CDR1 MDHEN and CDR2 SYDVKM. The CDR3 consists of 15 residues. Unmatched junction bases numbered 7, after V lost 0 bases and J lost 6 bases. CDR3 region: CASSLWRNRGDGYTF. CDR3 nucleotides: TGTGCCAGCAGTTTATGGCGTAACAGGGGAGATGGCTACACCTTC.

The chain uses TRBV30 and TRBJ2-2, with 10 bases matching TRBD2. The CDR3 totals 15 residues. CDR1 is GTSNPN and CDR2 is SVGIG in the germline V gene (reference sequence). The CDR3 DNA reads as TGTGCGTCAACCAGGGTTAGCGGGAGGACCGGGGAGCTGTTTTTT. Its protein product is CASTRVSGRTGELFF.

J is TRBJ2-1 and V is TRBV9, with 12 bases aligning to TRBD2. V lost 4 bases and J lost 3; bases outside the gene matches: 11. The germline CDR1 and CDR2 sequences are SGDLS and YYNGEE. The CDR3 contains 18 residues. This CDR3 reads CASSSRLAGVYGYNEQFF. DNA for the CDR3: TGTGCCAGCAGCTCCCGACTAGCGGGAGTGTACGGCTACAATGAGCAGTTCTTC.

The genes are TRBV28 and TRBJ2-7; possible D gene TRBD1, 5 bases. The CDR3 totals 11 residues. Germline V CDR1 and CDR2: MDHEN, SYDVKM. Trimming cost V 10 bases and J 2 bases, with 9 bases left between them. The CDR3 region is CATDRAYEQYF. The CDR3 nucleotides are TGTGCCACCGACAGAGCCTACGAGCAGTACTTC.

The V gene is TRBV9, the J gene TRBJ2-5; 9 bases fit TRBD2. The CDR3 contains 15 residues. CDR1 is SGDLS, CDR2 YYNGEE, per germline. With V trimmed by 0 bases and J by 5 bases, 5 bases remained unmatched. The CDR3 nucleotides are TGTGCCAGCAGCGTAGGTGGTAGCGGGGGCGAGACCCAGTACTTC. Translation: CASSVGGSGGETQYF.

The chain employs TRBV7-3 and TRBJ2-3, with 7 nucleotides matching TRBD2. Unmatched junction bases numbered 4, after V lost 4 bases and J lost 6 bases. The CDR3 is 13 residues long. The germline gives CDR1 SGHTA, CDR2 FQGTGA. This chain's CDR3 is CASSWTSLDTQYF. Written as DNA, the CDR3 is TGTGCCAGCAGCTGGACTAGTTTGGATACGCAGTATTTT. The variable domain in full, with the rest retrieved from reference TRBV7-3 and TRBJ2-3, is GAGVSQTPSNKVTEKGKYVELRCDPISGHTALYWYRQSLGQGPEFLIYFQGTGAADDSGLPNDRFFAVRPEGSVSTLKIQRTERGDSAVYLCASSWTSLDTQYFGPGTRLTVL.